Listed below are T cell receptor beta chains from one sample, sequenced in a study of blood T cell repertoires in COVID-19. Clones were sequenced by immunoSEQ multiplex PCR, and TCRdb holds only the in-frame ones, with some missing. The sample shows tens of thousands of clones, 75% to 90% of them seen only once. The specimen sequenced was peripheral blood. The receptors stem from an elderly man with acute or convalescent COVID-19. Each CDR3 is given with its conserved first and last residue. D genes are given only for firm matches.

v_call	j_call	d_call	cdr3_aa	cdr3_nt
TRBV13	TRBJ2-3	NA	CASSSGAPSTDTQYF	TGTGCCAGCAGCTCAGGGGCCCCTAGCACAGATACGCAGTATTTT
TRBV5-1	TRBJ2-5	TRBD2	CASSLGASGGARQETQYF	TGCGCCAGCAGCTTGGGGGCTAGCGGGGGGGCCCGCCAAGAGACCCAGTACTTC
TRBV3-1/TRBV3-2	TRBJ2-5	NA	CASSQDMAGQETQYF	TGTGCCAGCAGCCAAGATATGGCAGGCCAAGAGACCCAGTACTTC
TRBV6-1	TRBJ2-4	NA	CASSDPNRGLKNIQYF	TGTGCCAGCAGTGACCCAAACAGGGGACTCAAGAACATTCAGTACTTC
TRBV19	TRBJ2-7	TRBD2	CASSILAGGPWDEQYF	TGTGCCAGTAGTATCTTAGCGGGGGGGCCTTGGGACGAGCAGTACTTC
TRBV7-9	TRBJ2-7	NA	CASSLYETYEQYF	TGTGCCAGCAGCTTATACGAGACCTACGAGCAGTACTTC
TRBV5-4	TRBJ2-6	TRBD2	CASSSLGGGSSGANVLTF	TGTGCCAGCAGCTCCCTTGGGGGAGGGAGCTCTGGGGCCAACGTCCTGACTTTC
TRBV10-3	TRBJ1-3	TRBD1	CAITGDSGNTIYF	TGTGCCATAACAGGGGACTCTGGAAACACCATATATTTT
TRBV15	TRBJ2-4	TRBD2	CATSRDGSGGLAKNIQYF	TGTGCCACCAGCAGAGATGGGAGCGGGGGTCTAGCCAAAAACATTCAGTACTTC
TRBV30	TRBJ2-5	NA	CAWSGSITETQYF	TGTGCCTGGAGTGGAAGCATAACAGAGACCCAGTACTTC